This T cell receptor beta chain is from a study of T cells after yellow fever vaccination. Study context: With SMART-Seq v4 Ultra Low Input, the fractions containing low cell numbers were prepared. The study, taken as a whole, reports: Some clonotypes, a small share, were shared between CD4 and CD8 compartments.

TCR cDNA, made by 5'RACE template switching, carried an added universal primer site and UMIs. TCRdb reanalysed the 5' RACE reads using MiXCR and keeps one entry per CDR3 protein. The sample yields 200,000 to 300,000 distinct CDR3 sequences, over 10% seen once. The V end lost 6 bases, the J end lost 5 bases, and 10 bases lay between the germline ends. The CDR3 covers 11 residues. Germline CDR1 and CDR2: DFQATT and SNEGSKA (reference sequence). This clonotype appeared many times. Its specificity is not known. This clonotype originated in a man between 25 and 39 years old who received the YFV17D yellow fever vaccine. This chain uses TRBV20-1 with TRBJ2-5; D remains unclear. The source material was CD4+ T cells sorted from PBMCs, sampled 45 days after the yellow fever booster vaccination. Here the CDR3 DNA reads TGCAGTGCCCAGGTATCGGAGACCCAGTACTTC. Residues: CSAQVSETQYF.